The 5 T cell receptor beta chains given below trace back to one sample, sequenced in a study of molecular identifiers for immune sequencing clone quantification. TCRdb itself ran the PCR reads through MiXCR, one entry per CDR3 protein. The sample yields 85,000 to 90,000 distinct CDR3 sequences, more than 20% seen once. Sequenced input: naive CD8+ T cells from blood, with Jurkat cell RNA spiked in. Subset reported: FACS-sorted CD8+CD4-CCR7+CD45RA+ naive T cells. The receptors were sampled from a human donor in good health. Some libraries in this study had Jurkat cell RNA spiked in.

There are a few counts of this clonotype. This rearrangement joins TRBV7-9 to TRBJ2-7; the D gene is possibly TRBD1 (5 bases). CDR1 and CDR2 from the germline V gene are SEHNR and FQNEAQ (reference sequence). The CDR3 runs 14 residues. The ends were cut back, 4 bases at V and 3 bases at J, with 13 bases in the middle. CDR3 nucleotide sequence: TGTGCCAGCAGCTCACCATCCGACAGCTACGAGCAGTACTTC. Protein: CASSSPSDSYEQYF.

About this clonotype: One base away lies a much larger clone, so this may be a sequencing read error. This chain links TRBV5-1 with TRBJ2-5; TRBD1 might be the D (6 bases). V lost 0 bases to trimming and J lost 1 base, with 10 bases between them. Germline V gives CDR1 SGHRS, CDR2 YFSETQ. CDR3 length: 15 amino acids. The CDR3 DNA sequence: TGCGCCAGCAGCTTGGAGGGGGTCCCCCAAGAGACCCAGTACTTC. This sequence encodes CASSLEGVPQETQYF.

Only a few counts were recorded for this clonotype. The chain links TRBV19 to TRBJ1-5; TRBD1 matches at 7 bases. The CDR3 totals 15 residues. Germline CDR1 and CDR2: LNHDA and SQIVND (reference sequence). The junction had 3 bases not matched to a gene; V was cut back by 1 base and J by 3 bases. The CDR3 spells CASSIGTGANQPQHF. CDR3 coding DNA: TGTGCCAGTAGTATAGGGACAGGCGCCAATCAGCCCCAGCATTTT.

This chain joins TRBV7-2 and TRBJ2-7, with TRBD2 identical over 12 bases. V lost 5 bases and J lost 5; bases outside the gene matches: 7. CDR3 length: 15 residues. Looked up from germline, CDR1 is SGHTA and CDR2 is FQGNSA. The CDR3 region is CASSSSLAGGDEQYF. The CDR3 DNA is TGTGCCAGCAGCAGTTCACTAGCGGGGGGTGACGAGCAGTACTTC.

In regard to this clonotype: A much larger clonotype is one base distant, so this may be a read error. The chain joins TRBV2 to TRBJ2-3; perhaps TRBD2 as D (5 bases). From germline, CDR1 is SNHLY and CDR2 FYNNEI. There are 15 residues in the CDR3. V dropped 7 bases and J dropped 1 base, with 15 bases sitting between them. The CDR3 coding sequence is TGTGCCAGCAAGGTTATTTGGGGAGGCACAGATACGCAGTATTTT. It translates to CASKVIWGGTDTQYF.